This TCR beta chain was sequenced during a study of control samples from healthy donors and cancer patients. The assay was immunoSEQ multiplex PCR, and TCRdb's table has in-frame clones only and misses some. The sample comprises around 150,000 clones, around nine tenths of which are singletons, and roughly 5% rests with the top ten. V shed 2 bases and J shed 0 bases, with 13 bases lying between them. This CDR3 is 17 amino acids long. Germline lookup yields CDR1 KGHSH and CDR2 LQKENI. The TCR was taken from a man aged 25-45 years in good health. The chain combines TRBV18 with TRBJ2-2; D not resolved. Specimen: blood. This chain's CDR3 is CASSPLESLTNTGELFF. CDR3 DNA: TGTGCCAGCTCACCATTGGAGTCCCTTACGAACACCGGGGAGCTGTTTTTT.